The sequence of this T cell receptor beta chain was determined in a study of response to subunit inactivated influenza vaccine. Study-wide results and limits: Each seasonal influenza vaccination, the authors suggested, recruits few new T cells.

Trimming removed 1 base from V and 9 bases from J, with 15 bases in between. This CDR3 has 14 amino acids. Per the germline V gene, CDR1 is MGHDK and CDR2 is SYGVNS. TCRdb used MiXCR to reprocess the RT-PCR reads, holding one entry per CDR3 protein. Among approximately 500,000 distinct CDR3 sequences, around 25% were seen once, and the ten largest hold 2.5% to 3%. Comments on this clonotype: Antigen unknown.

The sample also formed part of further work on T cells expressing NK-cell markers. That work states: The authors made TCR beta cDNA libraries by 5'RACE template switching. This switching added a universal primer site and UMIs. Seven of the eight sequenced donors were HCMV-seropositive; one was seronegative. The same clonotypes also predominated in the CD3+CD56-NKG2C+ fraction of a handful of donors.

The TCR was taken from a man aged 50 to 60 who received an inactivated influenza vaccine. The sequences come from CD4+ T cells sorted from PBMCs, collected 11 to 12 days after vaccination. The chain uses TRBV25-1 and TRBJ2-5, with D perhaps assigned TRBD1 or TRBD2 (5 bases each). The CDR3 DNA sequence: TGTGCCAGCAGTGAATTTGAGGGGCGCAAGGCCCAGTACTTC. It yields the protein CASSEFEGRKAQYF.